The present entry profiles one T cell receptor (beta chain) with its context. A much larger clonotype is one base distant, so this may be a read error. The data originate from a study of tumor-infiltrating lymphocytes in primary liver carcinoma. It was unsorted whole blood that yielded blood RNA, and germline DNA was also extracted. The patients, who had chronic HBV infection, were treatment-naive (untreated). Preoperatively, around 3.6 milliliters of peripheral blood were collected. With a constant-region primer, TCR beta cDNA was made from roughly 500 ng of total RNA. Researchers made the TCR beta libraries by running three nested multiplex PCR rounds with slightly modified ARM-PCR. TRBV1-TRBV30 forward primers paired with a C-beta reverse primer drove the first two PCR rounds, around 9 cycles each. TCRdb re-derived calls from the multiplex PCR reads in MiXCR, one entry per CDR3 protein. The sample carries 150,000 to 200,000 distinct CDR3 sequences, roughly 61% recorded once.

CDR1 MDHEN and CDR2 SYDVKM come from the germline V gene. V was trimmed by 6 bases and J by 6 bases, leaving 12 bases between them. This CDR3 region has 12 residues. The TCR was taken from a woman aged 55-75 years with primary liver carcinoma and hepatitis B virus infection. The material sequenced was peripheral blood. The rearrangement uses TRBV28 and TRBJ2-7; D remains unclear. The CDR3 loop is CASSPPFPEQYF. CDR3 DNA sequence: TGTGCCAGCAGCCCCCCCTTCCCCGAGCAGTACTTC.